This TCR beta chain was documented in a study of blood T cell repertoires in COVID-19. The CDR3 runs 16 residues. Trimming stripped 1 base from V and 15 bases from J, with 24 bases between. Looked up from germline, CDR1 is LGHDT and CDR2 is YNNKEL (reference sequence). Per the original methods: Estimated nucleated cell counts came from reference gene primer amplification. Sequenced by immunoSEQ multiplex PCR; TCRdb stores in-frame clones only, minus some. That table gives V, J and clone size, and the DNA gave D and trimming. The data hold more than 85,000 clones, with roughly 82% observed a single time.

Sequences were obtained from peripheral blood. The chain recombines TRBV3-1 (or the pseudogene TRBV3-2) with TRBJ1-4, with D possibly being TRBD1 (5 bases). This TCR was sampled from a man in his 60s with acute or convalescent COVID-19. In DNA, the CDR3 is TGTGCCAGCAGCCAAGCTGGCAACAGGCCCCGAAAAAGGGTGTTTTTT. Encoded protein: CASSQAGNRPRKRVFF.